The entry below gives a single TCR beta chain sequence along with its context. The data originate from a study of T cells after yellow fever vaccination. Trimming shortened V by 3 bases and J by 9 bases, and 28 bases separated the two germline ends. Germline V CDR1 and CDR2: SGHRS, YFSETQ. This CDR3 has 18 residues. In TCRdb, the 5' RACE reads were re-called with MiXCR into one record per CDR3 protein. Of about 330,000 distinct CDR3 sequences listed, around 7.3% are singletons. The chain is built from TRBV5-1 and TRBJ2-1, with D perhaps given as TRBD1 or TRBD2 (5 bases each). This TCR was recovered from a man younger than 35 who received the YFV17D yellow fever vaccine. The sequencing here drew on PBMCs, taken about 49 days after the first yellow fever vaccination. The CDR3: CASSSLDLPGTEGIEQFF. The DNA of the CDR3 is TGCGCCAGCAGCTCCTTGGATTTGCCCGGGACGGAAGGGATTGAGCAGTTCTTC.